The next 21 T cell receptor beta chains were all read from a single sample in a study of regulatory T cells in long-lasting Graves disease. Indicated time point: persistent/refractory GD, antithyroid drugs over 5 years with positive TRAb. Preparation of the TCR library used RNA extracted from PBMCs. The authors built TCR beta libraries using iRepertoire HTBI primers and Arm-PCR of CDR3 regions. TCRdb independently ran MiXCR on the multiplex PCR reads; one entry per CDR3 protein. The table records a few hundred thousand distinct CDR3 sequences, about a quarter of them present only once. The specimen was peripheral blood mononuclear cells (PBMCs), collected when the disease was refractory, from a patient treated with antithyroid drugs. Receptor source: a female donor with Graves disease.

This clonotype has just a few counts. Here the CDR3 DNA reads TGTGCCAGCAGTGGACCCTCCGACTGGGGGCTCTCCTACGAGCAGTACTTC. Its translation: CASSGPSDWGLSYEQYF. The chain carries TRBV28 and TRBJ2-7; D might be TRBD1 (6 bases). Germline loops: CDR1 MDHEN, CDR2 SYDVKM. The germline V and J ends were trimmed by 5 bases and 0 bases, with 20 bases remaining between them. The CDR3 is made up of 17 amino acids.

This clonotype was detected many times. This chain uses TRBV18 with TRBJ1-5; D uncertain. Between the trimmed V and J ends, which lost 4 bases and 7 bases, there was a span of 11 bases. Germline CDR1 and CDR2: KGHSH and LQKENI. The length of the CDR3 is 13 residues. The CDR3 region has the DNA TGTGCCAGCTCACTCGGGAGGGAACAGCCCCAGCATTTT. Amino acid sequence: CASSLGREQPQHF.

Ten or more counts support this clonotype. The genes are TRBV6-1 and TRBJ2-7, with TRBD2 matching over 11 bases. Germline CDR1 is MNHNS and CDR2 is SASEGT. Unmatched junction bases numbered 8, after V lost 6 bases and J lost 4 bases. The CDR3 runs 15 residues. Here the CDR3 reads CASRTLAGVIYEQYF. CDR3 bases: TGTGCCAGCAGGACACTAGCGGGAGTAATTTACGAGCAGTACTTC.

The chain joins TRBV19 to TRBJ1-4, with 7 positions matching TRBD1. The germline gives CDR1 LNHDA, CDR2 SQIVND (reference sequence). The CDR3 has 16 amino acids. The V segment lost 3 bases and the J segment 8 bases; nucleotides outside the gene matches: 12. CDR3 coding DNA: TGTGCCAGTAGTATCGGCGACAGGGACATGTTGGAAAAACTGTTTTTT. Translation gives CASSIGDRDMLEKLFF.

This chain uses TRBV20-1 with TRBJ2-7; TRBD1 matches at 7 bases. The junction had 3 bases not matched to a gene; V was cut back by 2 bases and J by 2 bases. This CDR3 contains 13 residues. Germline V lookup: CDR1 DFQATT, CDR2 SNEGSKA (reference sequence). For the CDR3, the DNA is TGCAGTGCTAGATTGACAGGGACCTACGAGCAGTACTTC. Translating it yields CSARLTGTYEQYF.

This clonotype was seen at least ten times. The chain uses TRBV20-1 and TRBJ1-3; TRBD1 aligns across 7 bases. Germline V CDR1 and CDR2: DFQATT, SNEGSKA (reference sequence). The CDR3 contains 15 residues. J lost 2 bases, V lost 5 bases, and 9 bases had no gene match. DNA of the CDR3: TGCAGTGCTGGAAGACCGACAGGGACTGGAAACACCATATATTTT. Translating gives CSAGRPTGTGNTIYF.

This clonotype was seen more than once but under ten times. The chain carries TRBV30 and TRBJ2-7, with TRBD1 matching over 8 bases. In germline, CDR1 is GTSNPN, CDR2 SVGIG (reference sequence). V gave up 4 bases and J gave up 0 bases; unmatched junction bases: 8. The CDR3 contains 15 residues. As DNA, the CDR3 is TGTGCCTGGATGGGGGACAGGCAAAGCTCCTACGAGCAGTACTTC. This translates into CAWMGDRQSSYEQYF.

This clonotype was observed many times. In DNA, the CDR3 is TGTGCCAGCAGTACTAGCGGGAGGGCTCCCCGAGAGACCCAGTACTTC. It yields the protein CASSTSGRAPRETQYF. V and J are TRBV28 and TRBJ2-5; 13 bases map to TRBD2. The length of the CDR3 is 16 residues. Germline V gene lookup returns CDR1 MDHEN and CDR2 SYDVKM. Trimming took 5 bases from V and 4 from J; bases not matched to a gene: 7. The full variable domain, with the rest looked up from reference TRBV28 and TRBJ2-5, is DVKVTQSSRYLVKRTGEKVFLECVQDMDHENMFWYRQDPGLGLRLIYFSYDVKMKEKGDIPEGYSVSREKKERFSLILESASTNQTSMYLCASSTSGRAPRETQYFGPGTRLLVL.

This CDR3 reads CASSARQGGTEAFF. CDR3 nucleotide sequence: TGTGCCAGCAGCGCACGACAGGGCGGCACTGAAGCTTTCTTT. The rearrangement links TRBV9 to TRBJ1-1, with 7 bases lining up with TRBD1. This CDR3 comprises 14 residues. After removal of 3 bases from V and 4 bases from J, the junction contained 6 bases not matched to a gene. CDR1 is SGDLS, CDR2 YYNGEE, per germline.

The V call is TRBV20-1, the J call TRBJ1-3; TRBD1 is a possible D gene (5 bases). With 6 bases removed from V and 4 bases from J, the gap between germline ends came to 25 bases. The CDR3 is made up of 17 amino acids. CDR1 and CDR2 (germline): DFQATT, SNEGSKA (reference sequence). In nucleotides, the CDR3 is TGCAGTGCGGGGCTCTGGGGCCAAGGTCTCACCGGAAACACCATATATTTT. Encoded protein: CSAGLWGQGLTGNTIYF.

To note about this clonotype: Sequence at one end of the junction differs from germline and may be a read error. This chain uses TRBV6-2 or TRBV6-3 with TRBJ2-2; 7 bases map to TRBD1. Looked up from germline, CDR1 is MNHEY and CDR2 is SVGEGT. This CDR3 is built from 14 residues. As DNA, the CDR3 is TGTGCCAACAGTATCCGGGACAGATCCGGGGAGCTGTTTTTT. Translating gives CANSIRDRSGELFF.

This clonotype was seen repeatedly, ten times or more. The CDR3 reads CATSRGGGANTEAFF. The CDR3 nucleotides read TGTGCCACCAGCAGAGGTGGGGGGGCGAACACTGAAGCTTTCTTT. This chain links TRBV15 with TRBJ1-1, with D possibly TRBD1 on 6 matching bases. V shed 1 base and J shed 1 base, with 10 bases lying between them. Germline CDR1 is LNHNV and CDR2 is YYDKDF (reference sequence). This CDR3 has 15 residues.

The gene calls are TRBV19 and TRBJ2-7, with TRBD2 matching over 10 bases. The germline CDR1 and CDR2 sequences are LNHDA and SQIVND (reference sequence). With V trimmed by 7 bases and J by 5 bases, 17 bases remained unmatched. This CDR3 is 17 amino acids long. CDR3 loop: CASTHTRISGRIHEQYF. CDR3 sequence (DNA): TGTGCCAGTACCCATACCCGCATTAGCGGGAGGATCCACGAGCAGTACTTC.

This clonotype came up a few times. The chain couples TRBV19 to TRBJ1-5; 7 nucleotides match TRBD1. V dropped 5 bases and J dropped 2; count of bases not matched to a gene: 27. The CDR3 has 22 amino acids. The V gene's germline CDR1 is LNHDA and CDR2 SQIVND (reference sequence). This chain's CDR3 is CASSDMWDRGVQPTSGNQPQHF. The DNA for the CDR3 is TGTGCCAGTAGTGATATGTGGGACAGAGGGGTCCAACCCACGAGTGGCAATCAGCCCCAGCATTTT.

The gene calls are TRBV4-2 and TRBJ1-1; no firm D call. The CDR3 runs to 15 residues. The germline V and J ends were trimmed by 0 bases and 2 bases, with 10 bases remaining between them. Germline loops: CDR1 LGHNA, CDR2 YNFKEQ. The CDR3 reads CASSQDDRVNTEAFF. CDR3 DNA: TGTGCCAGCAGCCAAGACGATAGAGTCAACACTGAAGCTTTCTTT.

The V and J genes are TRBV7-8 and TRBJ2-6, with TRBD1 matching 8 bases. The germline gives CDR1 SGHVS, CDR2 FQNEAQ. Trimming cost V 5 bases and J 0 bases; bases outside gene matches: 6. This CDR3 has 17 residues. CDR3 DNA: TGTGCCAGCAGCCTAACGGGACAGGTCTCTGGGGCCAACGTCCTGACTTTC. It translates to CASSLTGQVSGANVLTF. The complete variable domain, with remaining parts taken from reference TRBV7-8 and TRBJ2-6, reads GAGVSQSPRYKVAKRGQDVALRCDPISGHVSLFWYQQALGQGPEFLTYFQNEAQLDKSGLPSDRFFAERPEGSVSTLKIQRTQQEDSAVYLCASSLTGQVSGANVLTFGAGSRLTVL.

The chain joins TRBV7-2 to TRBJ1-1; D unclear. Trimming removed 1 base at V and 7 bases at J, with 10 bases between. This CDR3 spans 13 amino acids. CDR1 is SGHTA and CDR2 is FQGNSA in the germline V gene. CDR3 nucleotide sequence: TGTGCCAGCAGCTTAGTTTGGAGCAGTGAAGCTTTCTTT. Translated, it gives CASSLVWSSEAFF.

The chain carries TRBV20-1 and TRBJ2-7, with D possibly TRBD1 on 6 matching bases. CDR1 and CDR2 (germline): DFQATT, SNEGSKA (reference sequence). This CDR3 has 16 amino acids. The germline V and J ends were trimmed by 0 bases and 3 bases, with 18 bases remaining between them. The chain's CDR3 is CSARDTSGTKVYEQYF. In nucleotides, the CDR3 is TGCAGTGCTAGAGATACTTCCGGGACAAAGGTCTACGAGCAGTACTTC.

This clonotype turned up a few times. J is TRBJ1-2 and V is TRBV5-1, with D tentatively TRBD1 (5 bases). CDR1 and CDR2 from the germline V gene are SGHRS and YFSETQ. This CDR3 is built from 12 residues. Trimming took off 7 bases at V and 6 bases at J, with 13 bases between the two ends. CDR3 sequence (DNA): TGCGCCAGCGGAACCGGGACGGATGGCTACACCTTC. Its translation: CASGTGTDGYTF.

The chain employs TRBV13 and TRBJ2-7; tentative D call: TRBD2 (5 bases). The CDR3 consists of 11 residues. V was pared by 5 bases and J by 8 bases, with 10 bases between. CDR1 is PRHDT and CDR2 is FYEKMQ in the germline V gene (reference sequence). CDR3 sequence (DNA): TGTGCCAGCAGCACCCGAGGGAAGCAGTACTTC. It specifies CASSTRGKQYF.

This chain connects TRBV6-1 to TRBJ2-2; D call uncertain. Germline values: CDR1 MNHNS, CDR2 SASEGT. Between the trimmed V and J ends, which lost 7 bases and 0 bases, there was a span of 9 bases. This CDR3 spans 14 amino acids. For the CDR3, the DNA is TGTGCCAGCAAAATCCCTACGAACACCGGGGAGCTGTTTTTT. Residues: CASKIPTNTGELFF.